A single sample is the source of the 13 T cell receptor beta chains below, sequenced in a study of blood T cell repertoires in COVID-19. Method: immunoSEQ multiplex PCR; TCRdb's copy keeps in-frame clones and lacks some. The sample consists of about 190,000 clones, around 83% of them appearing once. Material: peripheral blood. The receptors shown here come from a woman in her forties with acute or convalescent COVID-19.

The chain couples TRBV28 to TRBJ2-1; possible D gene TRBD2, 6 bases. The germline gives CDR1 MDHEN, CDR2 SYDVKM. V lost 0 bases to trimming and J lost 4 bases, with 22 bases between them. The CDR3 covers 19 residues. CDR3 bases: TGTGCCAGCAGTTTATGGGCAGGGCAGGGAGCAGGACTATACAATGAGCAGTTCTTC. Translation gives CASSLWAGQGAGLYNEQFF.

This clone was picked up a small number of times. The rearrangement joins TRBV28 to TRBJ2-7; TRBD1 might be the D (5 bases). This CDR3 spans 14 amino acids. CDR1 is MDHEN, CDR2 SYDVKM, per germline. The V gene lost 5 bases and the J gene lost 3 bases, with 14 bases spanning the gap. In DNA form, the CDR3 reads TGTGCCAGCAGTGCACCCAGGGCCCTCTACGAGCAGTACTTC. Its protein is CASSAPRALYEQYF. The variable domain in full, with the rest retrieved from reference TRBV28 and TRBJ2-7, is DVKVTQSSRYLVKRTGEKVFLECVQDMDHENMFWYRQDPGLGLRLIYFSYDVKMKEKGDIPEGYSVSREKKERFSLILESASTNQTSMYLCASSAPRALYEQYFGPGTRLTVT.

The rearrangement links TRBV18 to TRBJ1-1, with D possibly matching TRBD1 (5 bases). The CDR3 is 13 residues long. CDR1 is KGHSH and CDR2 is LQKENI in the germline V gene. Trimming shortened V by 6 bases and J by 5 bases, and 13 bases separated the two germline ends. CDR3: CASSPNGGTEAFF. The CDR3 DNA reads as TGTGCCAGCTCCCCCAACGGGGGGACTGAAGCTTTCTTT.

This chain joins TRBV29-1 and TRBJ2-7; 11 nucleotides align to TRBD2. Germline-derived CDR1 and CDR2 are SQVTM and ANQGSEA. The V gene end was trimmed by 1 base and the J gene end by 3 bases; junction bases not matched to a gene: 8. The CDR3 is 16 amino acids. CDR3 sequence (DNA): TGCAGCGTTGAAGGTCTAGCGGGAGGAAACTACTACGAGCAGTACTTC. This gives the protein CSVEGLAGGNYYEQYF.

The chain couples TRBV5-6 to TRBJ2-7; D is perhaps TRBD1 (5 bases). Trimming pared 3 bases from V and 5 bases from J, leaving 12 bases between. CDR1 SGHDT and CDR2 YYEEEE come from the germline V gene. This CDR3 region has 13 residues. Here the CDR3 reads CASSSPGSDEQYF. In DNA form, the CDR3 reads TGTGCCAGCAGCTCCCCAGGGTCTGACGAGCAGTACTTC.

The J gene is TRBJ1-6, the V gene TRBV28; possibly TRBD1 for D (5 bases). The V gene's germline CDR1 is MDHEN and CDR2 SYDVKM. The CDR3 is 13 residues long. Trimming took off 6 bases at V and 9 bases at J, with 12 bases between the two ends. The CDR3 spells CASSRAGISPLHF. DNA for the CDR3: TGTGCCAGCAGCCGAGCAGGGATTTCACCCCTCCACTTT. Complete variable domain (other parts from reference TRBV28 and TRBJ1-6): DVKVTQSSRYLVKRTGEKVFLECVQDMDHENMFWYRQDPGLGLRLIYFSYDVKMKEKGDIPEGYSVSREKKERFSLILESASTNQTSMYLCASSRAGISPLHFGNGTRLTVT.

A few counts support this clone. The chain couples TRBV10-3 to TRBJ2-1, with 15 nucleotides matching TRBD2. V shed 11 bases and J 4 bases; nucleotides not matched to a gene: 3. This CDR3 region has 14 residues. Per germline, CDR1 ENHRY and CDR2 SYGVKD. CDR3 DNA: TGTGCCTCCGGACTAGCGGGAGGGTACAATGAGCAGTTCTTC. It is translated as CASGLAGGYNEQFF.

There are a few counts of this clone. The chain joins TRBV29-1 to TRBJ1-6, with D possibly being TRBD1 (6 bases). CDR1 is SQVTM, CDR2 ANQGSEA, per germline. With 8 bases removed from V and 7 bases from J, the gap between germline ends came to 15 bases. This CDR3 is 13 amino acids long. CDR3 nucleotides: TGCAGCATAACGACAGGAGGAAATTCACCCCTCCACTTT. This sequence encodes CSITTGGNSPLHF. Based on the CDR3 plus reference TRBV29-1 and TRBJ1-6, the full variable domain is SAVISQKPSRDICQRGTSLTIQCQVDSQVTMMFWYRQQPGQSLTLIATANQGSEATYESGFVIDKFPISRPNLTFSTLTVSNMSPEDSSIYLCSITTGGNSPLHFGNGTRLTVT.

CDR3: CASSRLTGDNYGYTF. The CDR3 DNA sequence: TGTGCCAGCAGCCGCCTGACAGGGGATAACTATGGCTACACCTTC. The rearrangement links TRBV28 to TRBJ1-2, with 8 bases matching TRBD1. This CDR3 comprises 15 residues. Germline lookup yields CDR1 MDHEN and CDR2 SYDVKM. The V segment lost 6 bases and the J segment 1 base; nucleotides outside the gene matches: 7.

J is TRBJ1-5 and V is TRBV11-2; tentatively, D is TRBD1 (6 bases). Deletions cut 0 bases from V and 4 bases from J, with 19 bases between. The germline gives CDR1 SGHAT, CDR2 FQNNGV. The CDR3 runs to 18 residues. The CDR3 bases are TGTGCCAGCAGCTTAGATTGGGCCCTTCGGACAGTGAATCAGCCCCAGCATTTT. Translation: CASSLDWALRTVNQPQHF.

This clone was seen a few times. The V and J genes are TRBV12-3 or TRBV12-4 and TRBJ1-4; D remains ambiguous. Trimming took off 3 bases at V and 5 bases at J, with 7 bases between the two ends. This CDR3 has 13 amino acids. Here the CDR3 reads CASSFSRNEKLFF. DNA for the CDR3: TGTGCCAGCAGTTTCAGCAGGAATGAAAAACTGTTTTTT.

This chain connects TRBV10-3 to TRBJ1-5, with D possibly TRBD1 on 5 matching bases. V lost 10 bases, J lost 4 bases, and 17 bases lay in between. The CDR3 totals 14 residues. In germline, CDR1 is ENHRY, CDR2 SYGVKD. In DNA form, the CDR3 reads TGTGCCACCTCCTACGACAGTGGAAATCAGCCCCAGCATTTT. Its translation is CATSYDSGNQPQHF.

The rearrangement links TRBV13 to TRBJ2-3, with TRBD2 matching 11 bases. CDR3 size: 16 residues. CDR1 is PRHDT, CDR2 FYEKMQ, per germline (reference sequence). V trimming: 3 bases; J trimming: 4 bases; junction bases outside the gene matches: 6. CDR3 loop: CASSFRTSGSSDTQYF. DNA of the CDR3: TGTGCCAGCAGCTTTAGAACTAGCGGGAGTTCAGATACGCAGTATTTT.